The T cell receptor beta chain under discussion was sequenced for a study of CD8 T cells in ankylosing spondylitis. Study-wide findings and caveats: CD8+ cells made up the disease-linked clones, which were relatively rare in peripheral blood. Characteristic, it appeared, of ankylosing spondylitis blood was a TCR beta motif of eight or nine highly homologous variants. Significantly higher representation of disease-linked clones was reported for matched ankylosing spondylitis synovial fluid.

Many counts were recorded for this clonotype. Its antigen is undetermined. The CDR3 covers 16 residues. V was trimmed by 5 bases and J by 0 bases, leaving 14 bases between them. Germline V lookup: CDR1 MNHEY, CDR2 SVGEGT. Each CDR3 protein is one row after TCRdb ran MiXCR on the 5' RACE reads. The data contain some 220,000 distinct CDR3 sequences, roughly 8% of them seen just once; the ten biggest clones take up about 5%. The sequence was obtained from a female donor with ankylosing spondylitis or in good health (not recorded which). The gene calls are TRBV6-2 or TRBV6-3 and TRBJ1-5; D gene ambiguous. Material: blood, either unsorted or a sorted T cell fraction (not recorded which). CDR3 amino acids: CASSRQASYSNQPQHF. Written as DNA, the CDR3 is TGTGCCAGCAGTCGCCAAGCCAGTTATAGCAATCAGCCCCAGCATTTT.